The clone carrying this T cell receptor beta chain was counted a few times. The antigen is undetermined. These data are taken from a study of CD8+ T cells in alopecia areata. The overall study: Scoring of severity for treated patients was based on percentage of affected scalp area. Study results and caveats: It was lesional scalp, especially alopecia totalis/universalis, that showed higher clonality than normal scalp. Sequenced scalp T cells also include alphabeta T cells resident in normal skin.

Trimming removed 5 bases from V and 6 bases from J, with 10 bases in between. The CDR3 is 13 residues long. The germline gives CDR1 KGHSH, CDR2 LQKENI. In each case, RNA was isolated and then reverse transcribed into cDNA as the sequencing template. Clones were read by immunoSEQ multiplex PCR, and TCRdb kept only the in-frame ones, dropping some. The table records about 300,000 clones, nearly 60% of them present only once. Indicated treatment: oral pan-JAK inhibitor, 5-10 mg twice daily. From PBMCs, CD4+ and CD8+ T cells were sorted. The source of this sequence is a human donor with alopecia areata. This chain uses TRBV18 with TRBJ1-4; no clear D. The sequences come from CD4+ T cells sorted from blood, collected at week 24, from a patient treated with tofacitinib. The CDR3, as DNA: TGTGCCAGCTCAGCGGGGATCGATGAAAAACTGTTTTTT. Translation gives CASSAGIDEKLFF.